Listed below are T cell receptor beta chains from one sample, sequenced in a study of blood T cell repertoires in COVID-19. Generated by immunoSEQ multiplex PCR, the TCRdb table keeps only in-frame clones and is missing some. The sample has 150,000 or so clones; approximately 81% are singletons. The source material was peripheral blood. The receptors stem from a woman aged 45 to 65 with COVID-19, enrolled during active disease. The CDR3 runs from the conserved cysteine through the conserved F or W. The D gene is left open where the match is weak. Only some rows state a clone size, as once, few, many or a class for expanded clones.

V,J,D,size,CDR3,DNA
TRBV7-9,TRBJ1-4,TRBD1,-,CASSSGGTNEKLFF,TGTGCCAGCAGCTCAGGGGGTACTAATGAAAAACTGTTTTTT
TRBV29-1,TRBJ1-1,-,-,CSVSGNWNTEAFF,TGCAGCGTCTCCGGGAACTGGAACACTGAAGCTTTCTTT
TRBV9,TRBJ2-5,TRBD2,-,CASSVEGRELETQYF,TGTGCCAGCAGCGTAGAGGGGAGGGAGTTGGAGACCCAGTACTTC
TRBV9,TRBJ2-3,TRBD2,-,CASSVAITGGTDTQYF,TGTGCCAGCAGCGTAGCTATAACGGGGGGTACAGATACGCAGTATTTT
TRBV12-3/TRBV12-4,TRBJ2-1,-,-,CASSQSGEQFF,TGTGCCAGCAGTCAGTCAGGCGAGCAGTTCTTC
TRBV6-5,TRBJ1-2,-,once,CASRPPGYYGYTF,TGTGCCAGCAGACCCCCAGGGTACTATGGCTACACCTTC
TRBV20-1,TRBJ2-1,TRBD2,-,CSASLSGGSYNEQFF,TGCAGTGCTAGTCTTTCGGGAGGCTCCTACAATGAGCAGTTCTTC
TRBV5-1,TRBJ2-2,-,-,CASSTQGVAGELFF,TGCGCCAGCAGCACACAGGGTGTCGCCGGGGAGCTGTTTTTT
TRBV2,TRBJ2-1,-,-,CASIGTPGPNYNEQFF,TGTGCCAGCATTGGGACACCGGGTCCCAATTACAATGAGCAGTTCTTC
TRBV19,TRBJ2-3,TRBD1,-,CASAQQGARSDTQYF,TGTGCCAGTGCCCAACAGGGGGCACGGTCAGATACGCAGTATTTT
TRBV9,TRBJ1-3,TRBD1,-,CASSVDRGTGNTIYF,TGTGCCAGCAGCGTAGACAGGGGGACTGGAAACACCATATATTTT
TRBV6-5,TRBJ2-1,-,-,CASSRPSAEQFF,TGTGCCAGCAGTCGGCCCAGCGCGGAGCAGTTCTTC
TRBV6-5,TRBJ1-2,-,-,CASSYSRGYGYTF,TGTGCCAGCAGTTACTCCAGGGGTTATGGCTACACCTTC
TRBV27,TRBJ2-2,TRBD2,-,CASSLWGGNTGELFF,TGTGCCAGCAGTTTGTGGGGGGGTAACACCGGGGAGCTGTTTTTT
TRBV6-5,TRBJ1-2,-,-,CASSSSGGGYGYTF,TGTGCCAGCAGCTCTTCCGGGGGAGGATATGGCTACACCTTC
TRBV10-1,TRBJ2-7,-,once,CASSDPTHGLYEQYF,TGCGCCAGCAGTGACCCCACTCACGGGTTATACGAGCAGTACTTC
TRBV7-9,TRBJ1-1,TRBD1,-,CASSFSPGTGDLEAFF,TGTGCCAGCAGCTTTTCTCCCGGGACAGGGGATCTTGAAGCTTTCTTT
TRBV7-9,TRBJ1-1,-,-,CASSLTGDTEAFF,TGTGCCAGCAGCCTAACCGGGGACACTGAAGCTTTCTTT
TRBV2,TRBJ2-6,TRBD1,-,CASSGTGTGANVLTF,TGTGCCAGCAGTGGGACAGGGACTGGGGCCAACGTCCTGACTTTC
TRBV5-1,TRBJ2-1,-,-,CASSTYPGVYNEQFF,TGCGCCAGCAGTACCTACCCCGGGGTTTACAATGAGCAGTTCTTC
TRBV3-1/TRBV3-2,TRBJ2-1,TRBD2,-,CASSQGITSGGDNEQFF,TGTGCCAGCAGCCAAGGGATCACTAGCGGGGGGGACAATGAGCAGTTCTTC
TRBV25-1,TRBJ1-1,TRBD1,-,CASKVGTGAEAFF,TGTGCCAGCAAGGTTGGGACAGGGGCTGAAGCTTTCTTT
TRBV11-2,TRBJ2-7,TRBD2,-,CASSSTSGGASPKLYEQYF,TGTGCCAGCAGCTCCACTAGCGGGGGGGCCTCGCCGAAATTATACGAGCAGTACTTC
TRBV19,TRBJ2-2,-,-,CASRGAETNTGELFF,TGTGCCAGTAGGGGGGCGGAGACGAACACCGGGGAGCTGTTTTTT
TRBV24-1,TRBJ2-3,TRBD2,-,CATSDFSGGSTDTQYF,TGTGCCACCAGTGATTTTAGCGGGGGTAGCACAGATACGCAGTATTTT
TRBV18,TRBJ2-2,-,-,CASSPSGDGANTGELFF,TGTGCCAGCTCACCATCAGGGGACGGCGCGAACACCGGGGAGCTGTTTTTT
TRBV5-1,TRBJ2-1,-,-,CASSLIDSRNEQFF,TGCGCCAGCAGCTTGATTGACAGCCGGAATGAGCAGTTCTTC
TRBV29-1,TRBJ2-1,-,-,CSVGLNEQFF,TGCAGCGTTGGTCTCAATGAGCAGTTCTTC
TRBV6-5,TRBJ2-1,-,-,CASSLVQQNEQFF,TGTGCCAGCAGTTTAGTACAGCAGAATGAGCAGTTCTTC
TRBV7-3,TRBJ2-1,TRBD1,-,CASSSRQGNEQFF,TGTGCCAGCAGCTCCAGACAGGGGAATGAGCAGTTCTTC
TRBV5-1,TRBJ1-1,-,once,CASSSATNPLNTEAFF,TGCGCCAGCAGCTCCGCGACAAACCCCTTAAACACTGAAGCTTTCTTT
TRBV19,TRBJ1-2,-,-,CASSIQGSRGYTF,TGTGCCAGTAGTATTCAGGGTTCGCGTGGCTACACCTTC
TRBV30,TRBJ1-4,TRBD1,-,CAWGTGQGDEKLFF,TGTGCCTGGGGGACCGGACAGGGAGATGAAAAACTGTTTTTT
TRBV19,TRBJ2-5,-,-,CASSIGGFETQYF,TGTGCCAGTAGTATAGGAGGGTTTGAGACCCAGTACTTC
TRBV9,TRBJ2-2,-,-,CASSVGKRHNTGELFF,TGTGCCAGCAGCGTAGGAAAGCGGCATAACACCGGGGAGCTGTTTTTT
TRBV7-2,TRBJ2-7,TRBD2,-,CASSFEPGGTYEQYF,TGTGCCAGCAGCTTCGAGCCGGGGGGTACCTACGAGCAGTACTTC
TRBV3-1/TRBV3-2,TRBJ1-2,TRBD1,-,CASSRDRGTYGYTF,TGTGCCAGCAGCCGTGACAGGGGGACCTATGGCTACACCTTC
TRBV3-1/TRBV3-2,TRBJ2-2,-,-,CASSQGGTGELFF,TGTGCCAGCAGCCAGGGGGGCACCGGGGAGCTGTTTTTT
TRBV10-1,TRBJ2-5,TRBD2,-,CASSESLAGVPETQYF,TGCGCCAGCAGTGAGTCTCTAGCGGGGGTTCCAGAGACCCAGTACTTC
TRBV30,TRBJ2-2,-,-,CAWSVWGPGELFF,TGTGCCTGGAGTGTATGGGGCCCCGGGGAGCTGTTTTTT
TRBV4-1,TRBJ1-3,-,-,CASSQAPGNSGNTIYF,TGCGCCAGCAGCCAAGCTCCAGGCAACTCTGGAAACACCATATATTTT
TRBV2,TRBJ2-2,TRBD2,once,CASSTSGGPGELFF,TGTGCCAGCAGCACTAGCGGGGGCCCCGGGGAGCTGTTTTTT
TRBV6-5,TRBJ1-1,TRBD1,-,CASSYLGQGDTEAFF,TGTGCCAGCAGTTACCTGGGACAGGGGGACACTGAAGCTTTCTTT
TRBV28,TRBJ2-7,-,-,CASGISYEQYF,TGTGCCAGCGGCATCTCCTACGAGCAGTACTTC
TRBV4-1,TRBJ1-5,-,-,CASSQEAVPRYSNQPQHF,TGCGCCAGCAGCCAAGAAGCGGTGCCGAGATATAGCAATCAGCCCCAGCATTTT
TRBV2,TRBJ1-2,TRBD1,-,CASKWGGTGLGYTF,TGTGCCAGCAAGTGGGGAGGGACAGGCCTTGGCTACACCTTC